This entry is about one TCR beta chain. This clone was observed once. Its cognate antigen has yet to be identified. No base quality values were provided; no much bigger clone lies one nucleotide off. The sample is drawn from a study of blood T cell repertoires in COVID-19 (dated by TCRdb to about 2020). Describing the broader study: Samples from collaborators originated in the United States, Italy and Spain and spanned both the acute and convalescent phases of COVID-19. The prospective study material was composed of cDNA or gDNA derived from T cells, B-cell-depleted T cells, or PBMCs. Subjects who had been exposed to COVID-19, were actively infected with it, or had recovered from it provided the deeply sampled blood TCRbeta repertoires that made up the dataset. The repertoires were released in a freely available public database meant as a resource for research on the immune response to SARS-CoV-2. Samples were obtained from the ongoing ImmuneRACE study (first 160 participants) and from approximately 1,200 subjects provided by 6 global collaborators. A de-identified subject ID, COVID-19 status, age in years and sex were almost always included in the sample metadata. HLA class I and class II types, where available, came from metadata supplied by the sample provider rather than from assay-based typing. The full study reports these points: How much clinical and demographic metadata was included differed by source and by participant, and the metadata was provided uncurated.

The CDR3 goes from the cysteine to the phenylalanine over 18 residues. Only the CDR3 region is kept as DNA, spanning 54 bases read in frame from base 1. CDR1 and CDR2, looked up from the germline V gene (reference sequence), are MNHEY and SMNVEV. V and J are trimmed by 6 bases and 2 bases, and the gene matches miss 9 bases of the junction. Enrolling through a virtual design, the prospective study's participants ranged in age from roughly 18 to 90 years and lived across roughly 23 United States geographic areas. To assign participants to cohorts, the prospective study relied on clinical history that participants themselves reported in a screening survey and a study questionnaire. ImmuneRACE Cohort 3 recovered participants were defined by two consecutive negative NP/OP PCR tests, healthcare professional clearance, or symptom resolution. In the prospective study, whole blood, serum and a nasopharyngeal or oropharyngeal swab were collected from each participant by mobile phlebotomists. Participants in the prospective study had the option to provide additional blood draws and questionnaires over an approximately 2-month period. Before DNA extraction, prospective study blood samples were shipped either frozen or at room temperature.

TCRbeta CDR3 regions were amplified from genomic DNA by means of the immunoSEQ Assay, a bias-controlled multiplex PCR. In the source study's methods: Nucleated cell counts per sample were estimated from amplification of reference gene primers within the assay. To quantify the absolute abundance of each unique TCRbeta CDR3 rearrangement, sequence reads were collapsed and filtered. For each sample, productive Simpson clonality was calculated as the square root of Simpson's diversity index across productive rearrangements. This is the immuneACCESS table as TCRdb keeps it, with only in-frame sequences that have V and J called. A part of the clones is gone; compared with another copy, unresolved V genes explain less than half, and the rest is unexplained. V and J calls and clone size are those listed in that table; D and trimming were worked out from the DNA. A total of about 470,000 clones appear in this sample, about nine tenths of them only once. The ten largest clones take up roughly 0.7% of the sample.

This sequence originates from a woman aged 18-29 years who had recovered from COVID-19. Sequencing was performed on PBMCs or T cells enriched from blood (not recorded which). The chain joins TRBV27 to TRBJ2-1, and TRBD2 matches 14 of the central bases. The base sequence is TGTGCCAGCAGGAGATCGGGACTAGCGGGGGTCCCCTACAATGAGCAGTTCTTC. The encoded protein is CASRRSGLAGVPYNEQFF.